This record covers a single T cell receptor (beta chain). Its cognate antigen is unknown. Cultured CD4+ T cell DNA underwent sequencing with the Oncomine TCR Beta short-read assay. MiXCR, run by TCRdb on the PCR reads, gives a single entry per CDR3 protein. The data show about 19,000 distinct CDR3 sequences, roughly 50% seen once. Treatment meaning: roughly ten-day PBMC culture with coronavirus spike peptide pools or control peptides (ViraFEST assay). The CDR3 contains 14 residues. V lost 4 bases and J lost 6; bases outside the gene matches: 5. Looked up from germline, CDR1 is SGHRS and CDR2 is YFSETQ. The data derive from a study of vaccination and CD4 T cells after COVID-19.

The TCR originated in a human donor who had recovered from COVID-19. This chain links TRBV5-1 with TRBJ2-1; 9 bases match TRBD1. Material for sequencing was CD4+ T cells from blood, cultured in vitro. The CDR3 DNA reads TGCGCCAGCAGCACGGGACAGGGCCTCAATGAGCAGTTCTTC. Amino acid sequence: CASSTGQGLNEQFF.